These 30 T cell receptor beta chains came from one sample sequenced in a study of blood T cell repertoires in COVID-19. Repertoires were generated with immunoSEQ multiplex PCR, while TCRdb's copy carries only in-frame clones and drops some. The table includes a few hundred thousand clones, approximately 89% detected once. Material for sequencing was PBMCs or T cells enriched from blood (not recorded which). These receptor sequences come from a woman aged 25 to 39 who had recovered from COVID-19.

The chain carries TRBV19 and TRBJ1-6, with D possibly matching TRBD1 (5 bases). From germline, CDR1 is LNHDA and CDR2 SQIVND (reference sequence). V was trimmed by 8 bases and J by 8 bases, leaving 19 bases between them. The CDR3 is 15 residues long. CDR3 residues: CASSTFQGPDSPLHF. CDR3 DNA: TGTGCCAGTTCCACCTTCCAGGGCCCAGATTCACCCCTCCACTTT.

The V gene is TRBV29-1, the J gene TRBJ2-7; TRBD1 agrees at 8 bases. V shed 6 bases, J shed 3 bases, and the junction held 10 bases outside the gene matches. Germline CDR1 SQVTM, CDR2 ANQGSEA. The CDR3 is made up of 14 amino acids. CDR3 sequence: CSVYTGGRGYEQYF. CDR3 in DNA: TGCAGCGTCTACACAGGGGGAAGAGGCTACGAGCAGTACTTC.

About this clone itself: Other DNA sequences in this sample translate to the same CDR3. The chain joins TRBV27 to TRBJ2-2, with a possible D match to TRBD1 (6 bases). The CDR3 is made up of 15 amino acids. Trimming took 6 bases from V and 0 from J, leaving 11 bases between them. CDR1 is MNHEY, CDR2 SMNVEV, per germline (reference sequence). This CDR3 is CASSLRTANTGELFF. In DNA form, the CDR3 reads TGTGCCAGCAGCCTAAGGACAGCGAACACCGGGGAGCTGTTTTTT.

The genes are TRBV24-1 and TRBJ2-2, with 7 bases matching TRBD2. The CDR3 totals 16 residues. Trimming removed 4 bases from V and 1 base from J; junction bases left unmatched: 5. In germline, CDR1 is KGHDR, CDR2 SFDVKD. The CDR3 coding sequence is TGTGCCACCAGTGAGCGGGAGAACCTGAACACCGGGGAGCTGTTTTTT. As protein: CATSERENLNTGELFF.

The chain employs TRBV12-3 or TRBV12-4 and TRBJ2-5; D is possibly TRBD2 (5 bases). The V end lost 1 base, the J end lost 3 bases, and 6 bases lay between the germline ends. The CDR3 loop spans 13 amino acids. In DNA, the CDR3 is TGTGCCAGCAGTTTAGGGGGAGAAGAGACCCAGTACTTC. Its protein is CASSLGGEETQYF.

The chain has TRBV7-9 and TRBJ1-1; 7 bases fit TRBD1. Germline loops: CDR1 SEHNR, CDR2 FQNEAQ (reference sequence). V lost 6 bases and J lost 8; bases outside the gene matches: 3. There are 11 residues in the CDR3. CDR3 bases: TGTGCCAGCAGAGAGGACAGGGAAGCTTTCTTT. This encodes CASREDREAFF.

The chain recombines TRBV10-3 with TRBJ2-1, with D possibly being TRBD2 (7 bases). This CDR3 has 15 residues. The V gene lost 7 bases and the J gene lost 7 bases, with 20 bases spanning the gap. Germline-derived CDR1 and CDR2 are ENHRY and SYGVKD. In nucleotides, the CDR3 is TGTGCCATCAACGAGGGGGGGCTAGCGGTGAATGAGCAGTTCTTC. Translating gives CAINEGGLAVNEQFF.

This rearrangement joins TRBV30 to TRBJ1-2, with D possibly being TRBD1 (5 bases). CDR3 length: 14 residues. V was cut by 0 bases and J by 1 base, with 9 bases left in between. Germline-derived CDR1 and CDR2 are GTSNPN and SVGIG (reference sequence). CDR3 in amino acids: CAWSVAGVNYGYTF. The DNA of the CDR3 is TGTGCCTGGAGTGTAGCGGGGGTTAACTATGGCTACACCTTC.

V usage is TRBV7-2 and J usage is TRBJ2-2; D not certain. Trimming shortened V by 3 bases and J by 7 bases, and 12 bases separated the two germline ends. CDR3 length: 14 residues. Germline V lookup: CDR1 SGHTA, CDR2 FQGNSA. CDR3 DNA: TGTGCCAGCAGCTTTTTCTCTCCGGGCGGGGAGCTGTTTTTT. It yields the protein CASSFFSPGGELFF. Drawing the rest from reference TRBV7-2 and TRBJ2-2, the complete variable domain is GAGVSQSPSNKVTEKGKDVELRCDPISGHTALYWYRQSLGQGLEFLIYFQGNSAPDKSGLPSDRFSAERTGGSVSTLTIQRTQQEDSAVYLCASSFFSPGGELFFGEGSRLTVL.

The chain links TRBV7-3 to TRBJ2-2; TRBD2 matches 10 bases. Germline CDR1 is SGHTA and CDR2 is FQGTGA. CDR3 length: 18 residues. V dropped 0 bases and J dropped 0; count of bases not matched to a gene: 4. CDR3: CASSLTHTSGTNTGELFF. The CDR3 DNA reads as TGTGCCAGCAGCTTAACCCACACTAGCGGGACGAACACCGGGGAGCTGTTTTTT.

This clone was found a few times. CDR3 bases: TGCGCCAGCAGCCAAGCTGTGACAAGTGTTTATGGCTACACCTTC. Its protein is CASSQAVTSVYGYTF. The chain recombines TRBV4-3 with TRBJ1-2; the D is unclear. Germline-derived CDR1 and CDR2 are LGHNA and YSLEER. The CDR3 runs 15 residues. Trimming removed 1 base at V and 5 bases at J, with 14 bases between.

A few counts support this clone. Other DNA sequences in the sample encode the same CDR3. V gene TRBV19 combines with J gene TRBJ1-4; D is unresolved. The V end was cut by 3 bases, the J end by 0 bases, with 8 bases between. The CDR3 has 15 amino acids. Germline V gene data show CDR1 as LNHDA and CDR2 as SQIVND (reference sequence). CDR3 bases: TGTGCCAGTAGTATCCAGGCCGCAACTAATGAAAAACTGTTTTTT. Its protein product is CASSIQAATNEKLFF.

In its sample, this clone was seen a few times. This sequence joins TRBV19 and TRBJ1-5, with 11 positions matching TRBD1. J gave up 1 base and V 5 bases, and 1 base lay outside the gene matches. In germline, CDR1 is LNHDA, CDR2 SQIVND (reference sequence). The CDR3 runs to 15 residues. CDR3 region: CASSGTGGSNQPQHF. The CDR3 DNA sequence: TGTGCCAGTAGTGGGACAGGGGGAAGCAATCAGCCCCAGCATTTT.

This clone was detected once. V and J are TRBV6-5 and TRBJ2-3; D is undetermined. Germline V gives CDR1 MNHEY, CDR2 SVGAGI. The CDR3 spans 16 residues. V was pared by 0 bases and J by 0 bases, with 10 bases between. CDR3 in amino acids: CASSYSRLPSTDTQYF. In nucleotides, the CDR3 is TGTGCCAGCAGTTACTCGAGACTGCCTAGCACAGATACGCAGTATTTT.

The V and J genes are TRBV28 and TRBJ2-1, with 9 nucleotides matching TRBD2. V lost 5 bases, J lost 6 bases, and 11 bases stayed unmatched. CDR1 is MDHEN, CDR2 SYDVKM, per germline. This CDR3 has 16 amino acids. The CDR3 loop is CASSRPRASGINEQFF. CDR3 sequence (DNA): TGTGCCAGCAGTCGACCTCGTGCTAGCGGGATCAATGAGCAGTTCTTC.

This clone was counted ten times or more. This chain uses TRBV2 with TRBJ2-7; 14 nucleotides match TRBD2. The junction had 7 bases not matched to a gene; V was cut back by 6 bases and J by 6 bases. This CDR3 region has 15 residues. Looked up from germline, CDR1 is SNHLY and CDR2 is FYNNEI. The CDR3 DNA reads as TGTGCCAGCAGCGGTGGGACTAGCGGGAGTCGCGAGCAGTACTTC. Amino acid sequence: CASSGGTSGSREQYF.

The CDR3 is CATSSDNEQFF. The CDR3 DNA reads TGTGCCACCTCCTCAGACAATGAGCAGTTCTTC. This chain uses TRBV10-3 with TRBJ2-1; D uncertain. Germline CDR1 ENHRY, CDR2 SYGVKD. This CDR3 region has 11 residues. V lost 10 bases, J lost 5 bases, and 9 bases lay in between.

The chain couples TRBV14 to TRBJ2-1; 7 bases line up with TRBD1. Germline lookup yields CDR1 SGHDN and CDR2 FVKESK. The CDR3 is made up of 17 amino acids. The trim removed 2 bases at V and 5 bases at J, leaving 12 bases unmatched. The CDR3: CASSQLEGQSIDNEQFF. As DNA, the CDR3 is TGTGCCAGCAGCCAACTTGAGGGACAGTCAATAGACAATGAGCAGTTCTTC.

This chain joins TRBV6-5 and TRBJ2-2; a possible D gene is TRBD2 (6 bases). Germline CDR1 reads MNHEY; CDR2 reads SVGAGI. The CDR3 totals 14 residues. The ends were cut back, 5 bases at V and 9 bases at J, with 16 bases in the middle. For the CDR3, the DNA is TGTGCCAGCAGTCCGAGAAGGGACTCCCGGGAGCTGTTTTTT. It is translated as CASSPRRDSRELFF.

This sequence joins TRBV6-5 and TRBJ1-2, with D maybe TRBD1 (5 bases). CDR1 and CDR2 from the germline V gene are MNHEY and SVGAGI. Deletions cut 8 bases from V and 8 bases from J, with 18 bases between. CDR3 length: 13 residues. The CDR3 reads CASRIDRRRGYTF. The CDR3 DNA is TGTGCCAGCCGGATTGACAGACGACGGGGCTACACCTTC.

V is TRBV4-3 and J is TRBJ2-3; no firm D call. CDR1 is LGHNA, CDR2 YSLEER, per germline. The V end was cut by 3 bases, the J end by 0 bases, with 4 bases between. This CDR3 is built from 13 residues. CDR3 in amino acids: CASSHYSTDTQYF. The DNA for the CDR3 is TGCGCCAGCAGCCATTATAGCACAGATACGCAGTATTTT.

This chain joins TRBV28 and TRBJ1-6; 10 bases align to TRBD1. The germline gives CDR1 MDHEN, CDR2 SYDVKM. The V and J ends lost 6 bases and 0 bases, in that order; junction bases with no gene match: 8. The length of the CDR3 is 18 residues. The CDR3 DNA follows: TGTGCCAGCAGGTTGACAGGGGGCAAGTTCTCCTATAATTCACCCCTCCACTTT. It encodes CASRLTGGKFSYNSPLHF.

The chain is built from TRBV15 and TRBJ1-4, with D possibly TRBD1 on 5 matching bases. CDR1 and CDR2 (germline): LNHNV, YYDKDF (reference sequence). The CDR3 is 14 amino acids. The V end was cut by 7 bases, the J end by 8 bases, with 17 bases between. This chain's CDR3 is CATTKTRGREKLFF. The CDR3 region has the DNA TGTGCCACCACCAAGACAAGGGGCCGGGAAAAACTGTTTTTT.

V and J are TRBV24-1 and TRBJ2-3, with a possible D match to TRBD1 (5 bases). Germline V CDR1 and CDR2: KGHDR, SFDVKD. The CDR3 is 13 amino acids. V was cut by 5 bases and J by 1 base, with 6 bases left in between. CDR3 sequence (DNA): TGTGCCACCAGTGTAGGGGGCACAGATACGCAGTATTTT. The encoded protein is CATSVGGTDTQYF.

This clone was observed a handful of times. V and J are TRBV7-6 and TRBJ2-5, with TRBD1 matching 7 bases. Trimming at V came to 4 bases and at J to 5 bases, leaving 4 bases not matched to a gene. Germline V lookup: CDR1 SGHVS, CDR2 FNYEAQ. The CDR3 is 13 residues long. CDR3 DNA: TGTGCCAGCAGCTCGACAGGGTACGAGACCCAGTACTTC. Translation: CASSSTGYETQYF.

The chain combines TRBV7-2 with TRBJ2-1, with 14 bases matching TRBD2. This CDR3 spans 13 amino acids. The junction had 6 bases not matched to a gene; V was cut back by 6 bases and J by 14 bases. From germline, CDR1 is SGHTA and CDR2 FQGNSA. The CDR3 loop is CASRRGTSGSKFF. CDR3 bases: TGTGCCAGCAGGCGAGGGACTAGCGGGAGCAAGTTCTTC.

This clone was counted once. The chain uses TRBV27 and TRBJ2-5, with 7 positions matching TRBD1. The germline V gene encodes CDR1 MNHEY and CDR2 SMNVEV (reference sequence). This CDR3 contains 17 residues. V shed 1 base and J 3 bases; nucleotides not matched to a gene: 11. The CDR3 DNA is TGTGCCAGCAGTTTATATTCAGGGACAGTACCGAAAGAGACCCAGTACTTC. Protein sequence: CASSLYSGTVPKETQYF.

This clone occurred once. The CDR3 loop is CASNSGSGNEQFF. DNA of the CDR3: TGCGCCAGCAACAGCGGGAGCGGGAATGAGCAGTTCTTC. The chain is built from TRBV10-1 and TRBJ2-1, with 8 bases lining up with TRBD2. Germline CDR1 WNHNN, CDR2 SYGVQD (reference sequence). V shed 7 bases, J shed 7 bases, and the junction held 6 bases outside the gene matches. The CDR3 contains 13 residues.

The chain carries TRBV29-1 and TRBJ1-1; 8 positions agree with TRBD1. The CDR3 consists of 14 residues. V shed 4 bases and J 3 bases; nucleotides not matched to a gene: 7. Germline V gene lookup returns CDR1 SQVTM and CDR2 ANQGSEA. CDR3 in amino acids: CSVAGQGKYTEAFF. CDR3 in DNA: TGCAGCGTTGCCGGACAGGGAAAATACACTGAAGCTTTCTTT.

This clone was detected once. This sequence joins TRBV6-1 and TRBJ2-2; 10 bases are shared with TRBD1. CDR3 length equals 16 residues. The V and J ends lost 3 bases and 6 bases, in that order; junction bases with no gene match: 7. CDR1 and CDR2 (germline): MNHNS, SASEGT. This CDR3 reads CASSDLPGQGSGELFF. CDR3 coding DNA: TGTGCCAGCAGTGACTTACCGGGACAGGGGTCCGGGGAGCTGTTTTTT.